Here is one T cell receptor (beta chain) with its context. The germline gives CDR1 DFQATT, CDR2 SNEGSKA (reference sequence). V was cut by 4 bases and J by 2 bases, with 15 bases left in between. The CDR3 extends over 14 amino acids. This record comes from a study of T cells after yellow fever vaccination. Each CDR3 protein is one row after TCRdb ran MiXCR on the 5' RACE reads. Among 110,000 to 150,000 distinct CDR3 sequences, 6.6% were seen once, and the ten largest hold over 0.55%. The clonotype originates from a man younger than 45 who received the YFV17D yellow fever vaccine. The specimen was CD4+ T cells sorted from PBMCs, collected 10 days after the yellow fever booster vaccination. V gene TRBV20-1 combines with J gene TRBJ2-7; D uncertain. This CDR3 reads CSATWVNKAYEQYF. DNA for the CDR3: TGCAGTGCTACTTGGGTAAATAAGGCCTACGAGCAGTACTTC.